This T cell receptor beta chain appears in the sequencing data of a study of blood T cell repertoires in COVID-19. About the study: COVID-19 samples, acute and convalescent, were from the United States, Italy and Spain. Sample material is recorded as cDNA or gDNA derived from T cells, B-cell-depleted T cells, or PBMCs.

Methods used by the authors: Amplification of reference gene primers provided the estimated nucleated cell counts. TCRdb's copy holds only in-frame clones and misses some; the assay was immunoSEQ multiplex PCR. V, J and clone size are taken as reported in that table, and D and trimming were inferred from the DNA itself. The repertoire holds about 310,000 clones, with roughly 87% as singletons. The CDR3 totals 17 residues. Trimming took 4 bases from V and 6 from J, leaving 24 bases between them. Germline V CDR1 and CDR2: SEHNR, FQNEAQ (reference sequence). The rearrangement uses TRBV7-9 and TRBJ1-2; TRBD1 is a possible D gene (5 bases). The sample was peripheral blood. This TCR was sampled from a man between 50 and 59 years old with active or convalescent COVID-19. The DNA of the CDR3 is TGTGCCAGCAGCTCGGCTTGGACGCTTGGGACTTACGATGGCTACACCTTC. This encodes CASSSAWTLGTYDGYTF.